These 24 T cell receptor beta chains originate from one sample sequenced in a study of breast tumors, draining lymph nodes, adjacent tissues. Samples came from axillary lymph nodes draining the breast cancer. TCRdb recomputed calls from the multiplex PCR reads with MiXCR, one row per CDR3 protein. The repertoire holds under 300,000 distinct CDR3 sequences, with around 35% as singletons. Sample: axillary lymph node tissue. The receptor source for this set is a female donor with breast cancer. Some clones in this sample may be carry-over from other donors' samples.

This clonotype was seen repeatedly, ten times or more. V usage is TRBV20-1 and J usage is TRBJ2-7; tentatively, D is TRBD1 (6 bases). Germline V gene sequence: CDR1 DFQATT, CDR2 SNEGSKA (reference sequence). The length of the CDR3 is 14 residues. V lost 4 bases, J lost 2 bases, and 15 bases lay in between. The CDR3 DNA follows: TGCAGTGCTACCGGGTCAGGGGCAACCTACGAGCAGTACTTC. It yields the protein CSATGSGATYEQYF.

This clonotype occurred many times. This chain joins TRBV15 and TRBJ2-7; D not certain. The CDR3 loop spans 13 amino acids. The germline V gene has CDR1 LNHNV and CDR2 YYDKDF (reference sequence). With 3 bases removed from V and 1 base from J, the gap between germline ends came to 7 bases. The CDR3 loop is CATSRFGSYEQYF. The CDR3 DNA follows: TGTGCCACCAGCAGGTTTGGGTCCTACGAGCAGTACTTC.

This clonotype has ten or more counts. The chain uses TRBV6-1 and TRBJ1-4, with TRBD1 as a possible D gene (5 bases). The CDR3 has 14 amino acids. V was shortened by 4 bases and J by 7 bases, with 13 bases between the two germline ends. From germline, CDR1 is MNHNS and CDR2 SASEGT. CDR3 coding DNA: TGTGCCAGCAGTGGACAGAAGAACCCTGAAAAACTGTTTTTT. This translates into CASSGQKNPEKLFF.

Concerning this clonotype itself: Just one base apart from a much larger clone, this may be a read error. This chain joins TRBV11-2 and TRBJ2-5; the D gene could be TRBD1 or TRBD2 (5 bases each). Trimming removed 2 bases at V and 5 bases at J, with 12 bases between. CDR1 is SGHAT, CDR2 FQNNGV, per germline. The CDR3 is made up of 14 amino acids. CDR3 sequence reads: CASSLLGAPETQYF. CDR3 in DNA: TGTGCCAGCAGCTTACTCGGGGCGCCTGAGACCCAGTACTTC.

Ten or more counts support this clonotype. The J gene is TRBJ1-4, the V gene TRBV20-1; D gene ambiguous. V dropped 3 bases and J dropped 3 bases, with 5 bases sitting between them. The CDR3 runs 12 residues. Germline lookup yields CDR1 DFQATT and CDR2 SNEGSKA (reference sequence). CDR3 in DNA: TGCAGTGCTAGCCGCCCTAATGAAAAACTGTTTTTT. Its translation: CSASRPNEKLFF.

Ten or more counts support this clonotype. The chain carries TRBV18 and TRBJ2-3, with 9 bases aligning to TRBD2. V was clipped by 3 bases and J by 4 bases; unmatched bases: 5. The CDR3 has 15 amino acids. Germline V gene data show CDR1 as KGHSH and CDR2 as LQKENI. The CDR3, as DNA: TGTGCCAGCTCACCCGGCGGGGGGGCCGCAGATACGCAGTATTTT. Protein product: CASSPGGGAADTQYF.

To note about this clonotype: Because the CDR3 is missing its conserved closing phenylalanine or tryptophan, this is likely a read error. The chain has TRBV7-9 and TRBJ2-5, with 8 bases that match TRBD1. CDR3 length: 14 amino acids. The V gene's germline CDR1 is SEHNR and CDR2 FQNEAQ (reference sequence). V dropped 2 bases and J dropped 5; count of bases not matched to a gene: 4. The CDR3 loop reads CASSLQGARETQYS. The DNA of the CDR3 is TGTGCCAGCAGCTTACAGGGGGCACGCGAGACCCAGTACTCC.

The V gene is TRBV20-1, the J gene TRBJ1-1, with no clear D. CDR3 length: 13 amino acids. V gave up 0 bases and J gave up 2 bases, with 7 bases separating them. In germline, CDR1 is DFQATT, CDR2 SNEGSKA (reference sequence). CDR3 region: CSARDVGNTEAFF. The CDR3 DNA reads TGCAGTGCTAGAGATGTGGGAAACACTGAAGCTTTCTTT.

The table lists this clonotype with many counts. This sequence joins TRBV20-1 and TRBJ1-3; no clear D. The germline V gene encodes CDR1 DFQATT and CDR2 SNEGSKA (reference sequence). CDR3 length: 15 residues. V dropped 3 bases and J dropped 0 bases, with 12 bases sitting between them. The CDR3 DNA sequence: TGCAGTGCTAGGGCGGGAGCGGACTCTGGAAACACCATATATTTT. Translated: CSARAGADSGNTIYF.

There are many counts of this clonotype. V is TRBV5-6 and J is TRBJ2-2; no firm D call. The V end was cut by 0 bases, the J end by 6 bases, with 6 bases between. The CDR3 is made up of 13 amino acids. Germline V gene lookup returns CDR1 SGHDT and CDR2 YYEEEE. This CDR3 is CASSLGLSGELFF. CDR3 DNA sequence: TGTGCCAGCAGCTTGGGGCTATCCGGGGAGCTGTTTTTT.

This clonotype was seen at least ten times. The chain combines TRBV12-5 with TRBJ1-4; TRBD1 agrees at 7 bases. This CDR3 region has 15 residues. Germline values: CDR1 LGHNT, CDR2 FRNRAP. Trimming at V came to 1 base and at J to 3 bases, leaving 2 bases not matched to a gene. Here the CDR3 reads CASGLGTGPNEKLFF. In nucleotides, the CDR3 is TGTGCTAGTGGTTTGGGGACAGGTCCTAATGAAAAACTGTTTTTT.

This clonotype was counted ten times or more. The chain recombines TRBV2 with TRBJ2-2; the D gene is possibly TRBD1 (6 bases). With 7 bases removed from V and 4 bases from J, the gap between germline ends came to 10 bases. The CDR3 runs 13 residues. Germline V lookup: CDR1 SNHLY, CDR2 FYNNEI. The CDR3 DNA is TGTGCCAGCACAAGAGGGGGCACCGGGGAGCTGTTTTTT. Translation gives CASTRGGTGELFF.

This clonotype has more than one count but fewer than ten. The chain recombines TRBV20-1 with TRBJ2-3; 9 bases are a match to TRBD2. CDR1 and CDR2 from the germline V gene are DFQATT and SNEGSKA (reference sequence). V gave up 1 base and J gave up 0 bases; unmatched junction bases: 17. The CDR3 spans 20 residues. CDR3 DNA: TGCAGTGCTAGAGGGGCAGGTTGGACTAGCGCCACCGATAGCACAGATACGCAGTATTTT. Protein: CSARGAGWTSATDSTDTQYF.

Worth noting for this clonotype: This may be a read error: a much more frequent sequence differs by one nucleotide. The chain combines TRBV6-5 with TRBJ1-3, with TRBD1 matching 7 bases. Per the germline V gene, CDR1 is MNHEY and CDR2 is SVGAGI. V lost 5 bases to trimming and J lost 4 bases; unmatched junction nucleotides: 11. The CDR3 contains 16 residues. CDR3 region: CASSPLDRVYGNTIYF. The DNA for the CDR3 is TGTGCCAGCAGTCCCCTTGACAGGGTCTACGGAAACACCATATATTTT.

The chain carries TRBV6-2 or TRBV6-3 and TRBJ2-3; possibly TRBD1 or TRBD2 for D (6 bases each). Germline V gene sequence: CDR1 MNHEY, CDR2 SVGEGT. The CDR3 is 16 residues long. Trimming left V 6 bases short and J 5 bases short, with 21 bases between. CDR3 in DNA: TGTGCCAGCAGGACATTACCTTGGCGGGACAAAGATACGCAGTATTTT. It specifies CASRTLPWRDKDTQYF.

The chain recombines TRBV29-1 with TRBJ2-7, with a weak D call TRBD1 (6 bases). The V end was cut by 8 bases, the J end by 6 bases, with 17 bases between. In germline, CDR1 is SQVTM, CDR2 ANQGSEA. The CDR3 has 12 amino acids. The CDR3 DNA reads as TGCAGCTTTGGAGGCAGGGGTGGCGAGCAGTACTTC. It yields the protein CSFGGRGGEQYF.

This clonotype came up many times. The chain is built from TRBV7-3 and TRBJ2-1, with 10 bases matching TRBD2. CDR1 is SGHTA and CDR2 is FQGTGA in the germline V gene. Germline trimming cut 2 bases from V and 5 bases from J; bases unmatched to any gene: 6. There are 16 residues in the CDR3. The CDR3 loop reads CASSLWLAGADNEQFF. The CDR3 nucleotides read TGTGCCAGCAGCTTATGGCTAGCGGGAGCTGACAATGAGCAGTTCTTC.

This clonotype occurred a few times. The V and J genes are TRBV12-3 or TRBV12-4 and TRBJ2-1; D is undetermined. The CDR3 is 13 residues long. V lost 2 bases, J lost 7 bases, and 9 bases lay in between. The CDR3 loop reads CASSLSLTNEQFF. The CDR3, as DNA: TGTGCCAGCAGTTTAAGTTTGACAAATGAGCAGTTCTTC.

This clonotype was seen many times. The V and J genes are TRBV9 and TRBJ1-2; 7 nucleotides match TRBD1. Germline values: CDR1 SGDLS, CDR2 YYNGEE. Trimming at V came to 0 bases and at J to 5 bases, leaving 4 bases not matched to a gene. CDR3 length: 14 residues. The CDR3 region has the DNA TGTGCCAGCAGCGTAGGACAGGGAAGGTATGGCTACACCTTC. This gives the protein CASSVGQGRYGYTF.

As for this clonotype: Given a much more abundant clone one base away, this may be a read error. This chain uses TRBV9 with TRBJ1-2, with D perhaps TRBD1 (5 bases). Germline V gene lookup returns CDR1 SGDLS and CDR2 YYNGEE. The CDR3 has 15 residues. V lost 0 bases, J lost 7 bases, and 16 bases lay in between. The CDR3 here is CASSVEALGTCGYTF. CDR3 bases: TGTGCCAGCAGCGTAGAGGCCCTAGGGACCTGTGGCTACACCTTC.

The chain links TRBV11-2 to TRBJ1-1; D possibly corresponds to TRBD1 (5 bases). Germline CDR1 reads SGHAT; CDR2 reads FQNNGV. The CDR3 contains 15 residues. V was clipped by 1 base and J by 3 bases, with 12 bases between them. The DNA for the CDR3 is TGTGCCAGCAGCTTAGCTCGGGTAGGGGACACTGAAGCTTTCTTT. It encodes CASSLARVGDTEAFF.

This clonotype was recorded many times. This rearrangement joins TRBV20-1 to TRBJ2-2, with D possibly matching TRBD1 (6 bases). The length of the CDR3 is 16 residues. Germline assignment: CDR1 DFQATT and CDR2 SNEGSKA (reference sequence). The CDR3 bases are TGCAGATACCGGGACACCTTACTTGTAGTGGCCGGGGAGCTGTTTTTT. Translated: CRYRDTLLVVAGELFF.

Ten or more counts support this clonotype. The rearrangement uses TRBV30 and TRBJ2-3, with TRBD2 matching 9 bases. The V gene's germline CDR1 is GTSNPN and CDR2 SVGIG (reference sequence). CDR3 length equals 15 residues. Trimming cost V 3 bases and J 3 bases; bases outside gene matches: 7. As DNA, the CDR3 is TGTGCCTGGAGCGCAGCGGGAGGCATGACAGATACGCAGTATTTT. Protein: CAWSAAGGMTDTQYF.

This clonotype was detected many times. CDR3 residues: CASSWDRGSEKLFF. In DNA, the CDR3 is TGCGCCAGCAGCTGGGACAGGGGAAGCGAAAAACTGTTTTTT. The chain has TRBV5-1 and TRBJ1-4, with TRBD1 identical over 10 bases. CDR3 length: 14 residues. Germline CDR1 reads SGHRS; CDR2 reads YFSETQ. After removal of 3 bases from V and 8 bases from J, the junction contained 4 bases not matched to a gene.